The 14 T cell receptor beta chains below come from one sample, sequenced in a study of T cells in Graves' hyperthyroidism and ophthalmopathy. Amplified regions were TCR beta CDR3 sequences from RNA transcripts. A first-round RT-PCR of the TCR CDR3 used the HTBI primer set. TCRdb itself ran the multiplex PCR reads through MiXCR, one entry per CDR3 protein. Here the sample spans 500,000 to 800,000 distinct CDR3 sequences, 45% being singletons. The sequenced material came from peripheral blood or thyroid tissue (not recorded which). These receptors were obtained from an adult man with Graves' disease, either hyperthyroidism or ophthalmopathy (not recorded which).

This clonotype was seen only a few times. CDR3 sequence: CASSQDFAGVETQYF. The CDR3, as DNA: TGTGCCAGCAGCCAAGATTTTGCGGGAGTGGAGACCCAGTACTTC. The chain recombines TRBV4-2 with TRBJ2-5; 7 bases line up with TRBD2. The CDR3 length is 15 residues. Unmatched junction bases numbered 6, after V lost 0 bases and J lost 5 bases. Germline V gene lookup returns CDR1 LGHNA and CDR2 YNFKEQ.

This clonotype was seen ten or more times. A junction boundary mismatches the germline segment, possibly from a read error. As DNA, the CDR3 is TGTGCCAGCAGCTTAGTTGTTGCAGGGTCGTCCCTCTTT. Protein: CASSLVVAGSSLF. V gene TRBV7-8 combines with J gene TRBJ1-1; maybe TRBD1 (5 bases). Germline CDR1 reads SGHVS; CDR2 reads FQNEAQ. The CDR3 has 13 residues.

This clonotype was counted once. The gene calls are TRBV29-1 and TRBJ1-2; maybe TRBD1 (6 bases). The CDR3 loop spans 12 amino acids. Trimming left V 8 bases short and J 4 bases short, with 14 bases between. Germline values: CDR1 SQVTM, CDR2 ANQGSEA. This chain's CDR3 is CSHKTGPYGYTF. The DNA of the CDR3 is TGCAGCCACAAGACAGGCCCCTATGGCTACACCTTC.

About this clonotype itself: A much larger clonotype is one base distant, so this may be a read error. This sequence joins TRBV29-1 and TRBJ1-2, with 7 bases matching TRBD1. Germline V gene sequence: CDR1 SQVTM, CDR2 ANQGSEA. The CDR3 consists of 12 residues. The CDR3 here is CSVTPGGGGYAF. CDR3 nucleotides: TGCAGCGTTACCCCAGGGGGAGGTGGCTACGCCTTC.

This clonotype has just a few counts. The V and J genes are TRBV7-8 and TRBJ1-1; D not resolved. Germline CDR1 SGHVS, CDR2 FQNEAQ. Trimming removed 0 bases from V and 2 bases from J, with 7 bases in between. The CDR3 is made up of 14 amino acids. CDR3 amino acids: CASSLAYFNTEAFF. CDR3 nucleotides: TGTGCCAGCAGCTTAGCGTACTTTAACACTGAAGCTTTCTTT.

V gene TRBV2 combines with J gene TRBJ2-3; TRBD1 aligns across 9 bases. Germline assignment: CDR1 SNHLY and CDR2 FYNNEI. The trim removed 3 bases at V and 6 bases at J, leaving 10 bases unmatched. CDR3 length: 16 amino acids. The chain's CDR3 is CASSDWGTGKADTQYF. The DNA of the CDR3 is TGTGCCAGCAGTGATTGGGGGACAGGGAAGGCGGATACGCAGTATTTT.

This clonotype was detected many times. V and J are TRBV5-4 and TRBJ1-6; 10 nucleotides align to TRBD1. Per the germline V gene, CDR1 is SGHNT and CDR2 is YYREEE (reference sequence). The CDR3 sequence is 14 residues long. V shed 4 bases, J shed 9 bases, and the junction held 4 bases outside the gene matches. The CDR3 DNA reads TGTGCCAGCAGCGAAAGGACAGGGGGTTCACCCCTCCACTTT. Its protein product is CASSERTGGSPLHF.

This clonotype has ten or more counts. The chain employs TRBV29-1 and TRBJ1-2, with D possibly being TRBD1 (5 bases). CDR3 length equals 14 residues. CDR1 SQVTM and CDR2 ANQGSEA come from the germline V gene. V was trimmed by 1 base and J by 4 bases, leaving 13 bases between them. Here the CDR3 reads CSVEARDASYGYTF. For the CDR3, the DNA is TGCAGCGTTGAAGCCCGGGACGCAAGCTATGGCTACACCTTC.

This clonotype was counted between two and nine times. J is TRBJ2-6 and V is TRBV12-3 or TRBV12-4; no clear D gene. The CDR3 has 18 amino acids. V lost 4 bases and J lost 0, with 16 bases in between. CDR3 region: CASSYSGSLGSGANVLTF. In nucleotides, the CDR3 is TGTGCCAGCAGTTACTCCGGTAGTTTAGGCTCTGGGGCCAACGTCCTGACTTTC.

The chain couples TRBV7-2 to TRBJ2-6; TRBD1 is a possible D gene (6 bases). The ends were cut back, 5 bases at V and 11 bases at J, with 13 bases in the middle. CDR1 and CDR2 from the germline V gene are SGHTA and FQGNSA. This CDR3 comprises 13 residues. As DNA, the CDR3 is TGTGCCAGCAGCGTCGACCGGACAGACGTCCTGACTTTC. Translating it yields CASSVDRTDVLTF.

V gene TRBV11-2 combines with J gene TRBJ1-2; a weak D match, TRBD1 (5 bases). Germline values: CDR1 SGHAT, CDR2 FQNNGV. V lost 0 bases to trimming and J lost 7 bases, with 12 bases between them. The CDR3 length is 14 residues. The DNA for the CDR3 is TGTGCCAGCAGCTTAGAGGCCTGGGGCAGTGGCTACACCTTC. Amino acids: CASSLEAWGSGYTF.

The chain couples TRBV20-1 to TRBJ1-5; TRBD1 aligns across 7 bases. Germline CDR1 and CDR2: DFQATT and SNEGSKA (reference sequence). The V gene end was trimmed by 0 bases and the J gene end by 12 bases; junction bases not matched to a gene: 5. The CDR3 has 12 residues. The DNA of the CDR3 is TGCAGTGCTAGAGATCGGGACAGCGTCCAGCATTTT. Amino acids: CSARDRDSVQHF.

This chain joins TRBV10-3 and TRBJ1-5; weak D call: TRBD1 (6 bases). The CDR3 is 13 residues long. V was shortened by 4 bases and J by 11 bases, with 15 bases between the two germline ends. The germline V gene encodes CDR1 ENHRY and CDR2 SYGVKD. The CDR3 spells CAISAAGARTQHF. As DNA, the CDR3 is TGTGCCATCAGTGCGGCAGGGGCGCGGACCCAGCATTTT.

Only a few counts were recorded for this clonotype. The rearrangement uses TRBV12-3 or TRBV12-4 and TRBJ1-1; D may be TRBD1 (5 bases). The V end lost 5 bases, the J end lost 10 bases, and 14 bases lay between the germline ends. This CDR3 contains 12 residues. CDR3 sequence: CASSRGRGAAFF. Here the CDR3 DNA reads TGTGCCAGCAGTCGGGGACGGGGAGCAGCTTTCTTT.